This TCR beta chain was recorded in a study of blood T cell repertoires in COVID-19 (TCRdb year 2020). About the full investigation: Collaborator samples came from the United States, Italy and Spain and covered acute and convalescent phases of COVID-19. The prospective study material was composed of cDNA or gDNA derived from T cells, B-cell-depleted T cells, or PBMCs. Subjects who had been exposed to COVID-19, were actively infected with it, or had recovered from it provided the deeply sampled blood TCRbeta repertoires that made up the dataset. The repertoires were released in a freely available public database intended as a resource for research on the immune response to SARS-CoV-2. The samples were drawn from the first 160 participants of the ongoing ImmuneRACE study and from more than 1,000 subjects provided by 6 global collaborators. A de-identified subject ID, COVID-19 status, age in years and sex were almost always included in the sample metadata. Where available, HLA class I and class II types were obtained from metadata supplied by the sample provider rather than from assay-based typing.

The immunoSEQ Assay, a bias-controlled multiplex PCR, was used to amplify TCRbeta CDR3 regions from genomic DNA. Concerning the study's data processing: The number of nucleated cells in each sample was estimated from the amplification of reference gene primers within the assay. Sequence reads were collapsed and filtered to measure the absolute abundance of every unique TCRbeta CDR3 rearrangement. Productive Simpson clonality was computed per sample as the square root of Simpson's diversity index over productive rearrangements. TCRdb took over this immuneACCESS table, retaining in-frame rearrangements with V and J assigned. Such tables are incomplete; in checked studies, under half of the missing clones stem from an unresolved V gene, and the remainder is unexplained. V, J and clone size were drawn from that table, and D and trimming were deduced from the DNA. The sample table holds about 340,000 clones, of which around nine tenths were seen once. The ten most abundant clones make up around 3.5% of the sample.

According to the germline V gene (reference sequence), CDR1 reads GTSNPN and CDR2 reads SVGIG. Reading from cysteine to phenylalanine, the CDR3 counts 14 amino acids. CDR3 DNA is the only sequence kept; it has 42 bases, read in frame from the first base. For this chain, trimming is 3 bases at the V end and 8 bases at the J end, and the number of junction bases without a gene match is 6. Samples from volunteer blood donors who had recovered from COVID-19 were contributed by a second Seattle source. Each collaborating institution followed its own protocols to collect whole blood in K2EDTA tubes. For TCRbeta analysis, collaborator samples were shipped as frozen whole blood, as isolated PBMCs, or as DNA extracted from either sample type. With regard to this clone: The antigen it recognizes is unknown. Base-call qualities are not available, and no considerably larger clone is one nucleotide away.

Points the paper makes about the study in general: How much clinical and demographic metadata was included differed by source and by participant, and the metadata was provided uncurated.

Sequencing was performed on peripheral blood. The rearranged segments are TRBV30 and TRBJ1-4, and 10 bases in between align with TRBD1. The sequence derives from a young woman who had recovered from COVID-19. The nucleotide sequence reads TGTGCCTGGAGCCGGGACAGGGGAAGAGAAAAACTGTTTTTT. Its amino acids are CAWSRDRGREKLFF.